What follows are 20 T cell receptor beta chains derived from one specimen sequenced in a study of blood T cell repertoires in COVID-19. The data were produced by immunoSEQ multiplex PCR, yet TCRdb's version contains in-frame clones alone and is incomplete. Of 85,000 to 100,000 clones listed, roughly nine tenths were seen once; the top ten hold approximately 1.5%. The sample comprised peripheral blood. The origin of the receptors is a man between 60 and 70 years old with acute or convalescent COVID-19.

This chain connects TRBV28 to TRBJ1-2, with TRBD1 identical over 10 bases. The CDR3 runs 14 residues. Germline V gene sequence: CDR1 MDHEN, CDR2 SYDVKM. The V and J ends lost 1 base and 8 bases, in that order; junction bases with no gene match: 4. The CDR3 DNA is TGTGCCAGCAGTTTATCGACAGGGGGCGACGGCTACACCTTC. This translates into CASSLSTGGDGYTF.

The chain recombines TRBV19 with TRBJ1-2; 7 nucleotides align to TRBD1. The CDR3 runs to 13 residues. The trim removed 5 bases at V and 2 bases at J, leaving 2 bases unmatched. Germline V gives CDR1 LNHDA, CDR2 SQIVND (reference sequence). The DNA of the CDR3 is TGTGCCAGTAGTCCGGGACAGAACTATGGCTACACCTTC. The encoded protein is CASSPGQNYGYTF.

The chain links TRBV6-5 to TRBJ2-5; 8 bases are shared with TRBD1. Looked up from germline, CDR1 is MNHEY and CDR2 is SVGAGI. The V gene end was trimmed by 6 bases and the J gene end by 7 bases; junction bases not matched to a gene: 4. CDR3 size: 12 residues. Here the CDR3 DNA reads TGTGCCAGCAGGATAACAGGGGGGACCCAGTACTTC. Translation gives CASRITGGTQYF.

The V call is TRBV28, the J call TRBJ1-5; 10 bases are shared with TRBD1. Germline CDR1 MDHEN, CDR2 SYDVKM. CDR3 length: 15 amino acids. V was pared by 2 bases and J by 8 bases, with 6 bases of the junction left unmatched. The CDR3 loop reads CASSLPGQGTKPQHF. DNA for the CDR3: TGTGCCAGCAGTTTACCGGGACAGGGGACAAAGCCCCAGCATTTT.

The chain couples TRBV5-4 to TRBJ1-2, with 7 bases identical to TRBD1. The CDR3 contains 13 residues. The ends lost 2 bases at V and 7 bases at J; junction bases unmatched: 5. Germline V gives CDR1 SGHNT, CDR2 YYREEE (reference sequence). CDR3 protein: CASSLGQGGGYTF. CDR3 DNA: TGTGCCAGCAGCTTAGGCCAGGGGGGTGGCTACACCTTC.

The chain uses TRBV27 and TRBJ1-2; TRBD1 matches 10 bases. Germline V CDR1 and CDR2: MNHEY, SMNVEV (reference sequence). The CDR3 spans 12 residues. The V segment lost 5 bases and the J segment 8 bases; nucleotides outside the gene matches: 2. This CDR3 reads CASSPTGGGYTF. DNA of the CDR3: TGTGCCAGCAGTCCGACAGGGGGCGGCTACACCTTC.

The rearrangement links TRBV6-5 to TRBJ2-1; TRBD2 agrees at 11 bases. The CDR3 runs 14 residues. The V gene end was trimmed by 5 bases and the J gene end by 5 bases; junction bases not matched to a gene: 2. CDR1 is MNHEY and CDR2 is SVGAGI in the germline V gene. The CDR3 protein is CASSLAGGNNEQFF. The CDR3 DNA sequence: TGTGCCAGCAGTCTAGCGGGGGGAAACAATGAGCAGTTCTTC.

The V and J genes are TRBV19 and TRBJ1-1; 10 bases agree with TRBD1. This CDR3 has 16 amino acids. The V and J ends lost 3 bases and 6 bases, in that order; junction bases with no gene match: 10. Germline V gene sequence: CDR1 LNHDA, CDR2 SQIVND (reference sequence). DNA for the CDR3: TGTGCCAGTAGTATGGGGAGACTTGGGACAGGGGCTGAAGCTTTCTTT. This encodes CASSMGRLGTGAEAFF. Drawing the rest from reference TRBV19 and TRBJ1-1, the complete variable domain is DGGITQSPKYLFRKEGQNVTLSCEQNLNHDAMYWYRQDPGQGLRLIYYSQIVNDFQKGDIAEGYSVSREKKESFPLTVTSAQKNPTAFYLCASSMGRLGTGAEAFFGQGTRLTVV.

V is TRBV24-1 and J is TRBJ1-3, with TRBD1 identical over 10 bases. J gave up 6 bases and V 1 base, and 11 bases lay outside the gene matches. CDR1 KGHDR and CDR2 SFDVKD come from the germline V gene. This CDR3 contains 18 residues. The CDR3 nucleotides are TGTGCCACCAGTGATTTCAAAGAGGGACAGGGGAAGGCAAACACCATATATTTT. It encodes CATSDFKEGQGKANTIYF.

A note on this clone: Because the CDR3's place on the DNA is in doubt, the DNA is left out and the CDR3 is given as listed by TCRdb. V is TRBV28 and J is TRBJ1-2; the table calls TRBD1, which could not be checked here. The CDR3 length equals 14 residues, ends included. CDR1 and CDR2 (germline): MDHEN, SYDVKM. The CDR3 loop reads CASSLAQAHYGYTF.

This clone has only one observation. Here the CDR3 DNA reads TGTGCCAGCTCATCCGGGGGTAGGGATGAAGCTTTCTTT. Its translation: CASSSGGRDEAFF. V is TRBV18 and J is TRBJ1-1, with D possibly TRBD1 on 5 matching bases. V was shortened by 5 bases and J by 7 bases, with 14 bases between the two germline ends. From germline, CDR1 is KGHSH and CDR2 LQKENI. The CDR3 is made up of 13 amino acids.

The genes are TRBV6-2 or TRBV6-3 and TRBJ2-7; D call uncertain. There are 13 residues in the CDR3. Per germline, CDR1 MNHEY and CDR2 SVGEGT. V was clipped by 0 bases and J by 7 bases, with 10 bases between them. The CDR3 region has the DNA TGTGCCAGCAGTTACTCTGGGCAAGCAGAGCAGTACGTC. As protein: CASSYSGQAEQYV.

This clone appeared a few times. The chain has TRBV19 and TRBJ1-4, with D possibly being TRBD1 (5 bases). Germline assignment: CDR1 LNHDA and CDR2 SQIVND (reference sequence). Trimming removed 5 bases at V and 1 base at J, with 23 bases between. The CDR3 covers 19 residues. CDR3 region: CASSLPKNRSWGTNEKLFF. The CDR3 DNA reads TGTGCCAGTAGTCTCCCTAAGAACAGGAGTTGGGGAACTAATGAAAAACTGTTTTTT.

The chain has TRBV6-5 and TRBJ1-5; unclear D gene. The CDR3 length is 14 residues. CDR1 MNHEY and CDR2 SVGAGI come from the germline V gene. Trimming pared 8 bases from V and 4 bases from J, leaving 15 bases between. As DNA, the CDR3 is TGTGCCAGCGACGAGACAAACAGAAATCAGCCCCAGCATTTT. Its protein is CASDETNRNQPQHF.

The table lists this clone with a count of one. The chain combines TRBV2 with TRBJ2-5; 9 nucleotides align to TRBD1. Germline CDR1 SNHLY, CDR2 FYNNEI. The V gene end was trimmed by 5 bases and the J gene end by 3 bases; junction bases not matched to a gene: 4. This CDR3 region has 14 residues. The CDR3: CASSKDRGEETQYF. CDR3 bases: TGTGCCAGCAGTAAGGACAGGGGCGAAGAGACCCAGTACTTC.

The chain uses TRBV23-1 and TRBJ2-1; 11 bases are a match to TRBD2. TRBV23-1 is noted as an ORF with a role that remains uncertain. V shed 6 bases and J 2 bases; nucleotides not matched to a gene: 18. The CDR3 length is 20 residues. CDR3 residues: CASSQPSSTSGGAPYNEQFF. As DNA, the CDR3 is TGCGCCAGCAGCCAACCCTCCTCTACTAGCGGGGGCGCCCCCTACAATGAGCAGTTCTTC.

This clone came up once. The chain has TRBV19 and TRBJ1-2; 11 bases align to TRBD1. V lost 10 bases to trimming and J lost 0 bases; unmatched junction nucleotides: 4. Germline V gene data show CDR1 as LNHDA and CDR2 as SQIVND (reference sequence). This CDR3 is built from 14 residues. CDR3 nucleotides: TGTGCCACGGGACAGGGGGTTACTAACTATGGCTACACCTTC. This translates into CATGQGVTNYGYTF.

This clone was picked up one time. The chain carries TRBV10-3 and TRBJ1-2; 9 bases fit TRBD1. This CDR3 region has 15 residues. In germline, CDR1 is ENHRY, CDR2 SYGVKD. The V and J ends lost 3 bases and 4 bases, in that order; junction bases with no gene match: 6. CDR3 sequence: CAISEPGTGPYGYTF. The CDR3 nucleotides are TGTGCCATCAGTGAACCCGGGACAGGGCCCTATGGCTACACCTTC.

V usage is TRBV5-1 and J usage is TRBJ2-1, with TRBD2 matching over 11 bases. The CDR3 totals 14 residues. Germline CDR1 and CDR2: SGHRS and YFSETQ. V shed 5 bases and J 8 bases; nucleotides not matched to a gene: 6. This CDR3 is CASSVLAGVDEQFF. The CDR3 bases are TGCGCCAGCAGTGTACTAGCGGGGGTCGATGAGCAGTTCTTC.

This clone was recorded only once. The genes are TRBV19 and TRBJ1-1; no clear D. V was clipped by 6 bases and J by 6 bases, with 11 bases between them. Germline-derived CDR1 and CDR2 are LNHDA and SQIVND (reference sequence). CDR3 length: 12 residues. This CDR3 is CASSQYPPEAFF. The CDR3 DNA reads TGTGCCAGTAGCCAGTATCCCCCTGAAGCTTTCTTT.